The next 6 T cell receptor beta chains were all read from a single sample in a study of shared clonotypes between healthy human individuals. Sequencing used immunoSEQ multiplex PCR; TCRdb keeps in-frame clones, though not all of them. The sample records about 1,500,000 clones, more than 95% being singletons. Sequencing was done on a sample of naive CD4+ T cells sorted from blood. This sample's subset: CD45RA+ positively selected. These TCRs come from a man younger than 40 in good health.

This clone came up once. The chain recombines TRBV18 with TRBJ1-3; 10 positions match TRBD1. The CDR3 sequence is 17 residues long. Trimming removed 6 bases from V and 4 bases from J; junction bases left unmatched: 12. Germline V gene sequence: CDR1 KGHSH, CDR2 LQKENI. CDR3 nucleotide sequence: TGTGCCAGCTCGGACGGGACAGGGGTAACGGGAGGAAACACCATATATTTT. Translation: CASSDGTGVTGGNTIYF.

A note on this clone: Other DNA sequences in this sample translate to the same CDR3. The DNA for the CDR3 is TGTGCCAGCTCACCGGGGCCCTCCGGGTACGAGCAGTACTTC. This gives the protein CASSPGPSGYEQYF. The chain carries TRBV18 and TRBJ2-7; TRBD1 is a possible D gene (5 bases). This CDR3 is built from 14 residues. CDR1 is KGHSH, CDR2 LQKENI, per germline. V was pared by 3 bases and J by 4 bases, with 13 bases between.

The chain couples TRBV5-5 to TRBJ2-1; D may be TRBD2 (6 bases). The V end lost 4 bases, the J end lost 1 base, and 12 bases lay between the germline ends. Germline V gene lookup returns CDR1 SGHKS and CDR2 YYEKEE (reference sequence). The length of the CDR3 is 15 residues. The CDR3 loop is CASSRGDSSYNEQFF. The CDR3 bases are TGTGCCAGCAGCCGCGGGGACTCTTCCTACAATGAGCAGTTCTTC.

V usage is TRBV7-9 and J usage is TRBJ2-2, with D perhaps TRBD1 or TRBD2 (5 bases each). Germline V lookup: CDR1 SEHNR, CDR2 FQNEAQ (reference sequence). The ends were cut back, 2 bases at V and 3 bases at J, with 10 bases in the middle. The CDR3 is made up of 15 amino acids. In nucleotides, the CDR3 is TGTGCCAGCAGCTTACGAGGGGCGGACACCGGGGAGCTGTTTTTT. This codes for CASSLRGADTGELFF.

V gene TRBV28 combines with J gene TRBJ1-4; no firm D call. The germline gives CDR1 MDHEN, CDR2 SYDVKM. The ends were cut back, 5 bases at V and 8 bases at J, with 18 bases in the middle. The CDR3 consists of 15 residues. CDR3 nucleotide sequence: TGTGCCAGCAGTCAACCCCATGGGATCTCGGAAAAACTGTTTTTT. This encodes CASSQPHGISEKLFF.

The chain is built from TRBV5-8 and TRBJ1-3, with TRBD1 as a possible D gene (5 bases). Germline V gene sequence: CDR1 SGHTS, CDR2 YDEGEE. V lost 4 bases, J lost 0 bases, and 14 bases lay in between. This CDR3 is 16 amino acids long. The CDR3 coding sequence is TGTGCCAGCAGCCCTGGGACGGCGAGCTCTGGAAACACCATATATTTT. Its protein product is CASSPGTASSGNTIYF.